This entry concerns a single T cell receptor beta chain. This entry comes from a study of blood T cell repertoires in COVID-19. Study-level information: Samples representing acute and convalescent COVID-19 were sourced from the United States, Italy and Spain. From T cells, B-cell-depleted T cells, or PBMCs came the material, which was cDNA or gDNA.

Sequencing used immunoSEQ multiplex PCR; TCRdb keeps in-frame clones, though not all of them. The sample contains about 290,000 clones, around nine tenths of which appear only once. CDR3 length: 14 residues. V was pared by 4 bases and J by 8 bases, with 5 bases of the junction left unmatched. Germline V gene sequence: CDR1 MNHEY, CDR2 SMNVEV (reference sequence). The V and J genes are TRBV27 and TRBJ2-1; 10 nucleotides agree with TRBD2. The sequencing input was peripheral blood. The source is a woman aged 25 to 39 with COVID-19, enrolled during active disease. The CDR3 region is CASSWSGGAYEQFF. The CDR3 DNA follows: TGTGCCAGCAGTTGGAGCGGGGGGGCATATGAGCAGTTCTTC.